This TCR beta chain emerged from a study of cytomegalovirus exposure and HLA in healthy donors. Study summary: The same platform as the approximately 670 first-cohort repertoires was used for the 130 or so validation repertoires, a later analysis reported.

A word on this clone: The target antigen is unknown.

General study points: Listed as cytomegalovirus-associated were over 150 TCR beta chains.

The donors were members of the validation cohort comprising about 130 subjects, separate from the roughly 600-subject first cohort. The CDR3 is 18 residues long. Deletions cut 5 bases from V and 7 bases from J, with 26 bases between. Germline lookup yields CDR1 PRHDT and CDR2 FYEKMQ (reference sequence). Sequencing used immunoSEQ multiplex PCR; TCRdb keeps in-frame clones, though not all of them. The sample shows 200,000 to 250,000 clones, approximately 88% of them seen only once. This sequence originates from a woman in her 30s in good health and CMV-seropositive. The chain couples TRBV13 to TRBJ2-2; possibly TRBD2 for D (6 bases). Sequences were obtained from PBMCs. The CDR3 loop reads CASSPEVALRGEDGELFF. DNA of the CDR3: TGTGCCAGCAGCCCAGAGGTCGCGTTGCGGGGTGAGGACGGGGAGCTGTTTTTT.